The sequence of this T cell receptor beta chain was determined in a study of T cell repertoires in cytomegalovirus infection. In the study overall: Both CMV infection and a matching HLA type were indicated by public TCR beta signatures.

As concerns this clonotype: Its target is not known.

MiXCR, run by TCRdb on the reads, gives a single entry per CDR3 protein. Of nearly 650,000 distinct CDR3 sequences in the sample, 20% to 25% are singletons; the top ten hold 8%. The study's findings and limits: Clonotypes of TCR beta that were HLA-C-restricted and CMV-specific dominated the ex vivo response.

Germline V gene data show CDR1 as SNHLY and CDR2 as FYNNEI. The CDR3 has 13 amino acids. Trimming at V came to 6 bases and at J to 4 bases, leaving 4 bases not matched to a gene. The sample taken for sequencing was CD8+ T cells from PBMCs. The source is a human donor in good health (CMV status not recorded). Some clones in this sample may be carry-over from other donors' samples. This chain connects TRBV2 to TRBJ2-3, with TRBD1 matching 7 bases. The CDR3 DNA is TGTGCCAGCAGGACGACAGGGCCAGATACGCAGTATTTT. Translation gives CASRTTGPDTQYF.